This TCR beta chain stems from a study of control samples from healthy donors and cancer patients. This CDR3 region has 11 residues. V was shortened by 4 bases and J by 8 bases, with 8 bases between the two germline ends. Germline lookup yields CDR1 MDHEN and CDR2 SYDVKM. TCRdb's copy holds only in-frame clones and misses some; the assay was immunoSEQ multiplex PCR. The sample carries 150,000 to 200,000 clones, approximately 86% recorded once. This rearrangement joins TRBV28 to TRBJ1-1; D perhaps matches TRBD1 (5 bases). Sequenced: blood. This sequence originates from a woman in her 30s in good health. Here the CDR3 DNA reads TGTGCCAGCAGTTCCCGACAGGAAGCTTTCTTT. Translation gives CASSSRQEAFF.